Ten or more counts support the clone carrying this T cell receptor beta chain. Amplified TCR beta CDR3 regions came from RNA transcripts. During a first-round RT-PCR of the TCR CDR3, the HTBI primer set was used. TCRdb independently ran MiXCR on the multiplex PCR reads; one entry per CDR3 protein. This sample has 250,000 to 300,000 distinct CDR3 sequences, with less than 20% found just once. The data were taken from a study of T cells in Graves' hyperthyroidism and ophthalmopathy. Overall study context: Peripheral blood collection took place at initial diagnosis, before any treatment.

The V and J ends lost 4 bases and 4 bases respectively, with 18 bases between them. The CDR3 is made up of 16 amino acids. Germline assignment: CDR1 SGHAT and CDR2 FQNNGV. Sequences were obtained from blood. The TCR was taken from a man over 45 with Graves' ophthalmopathy. V is TRBV11-2 and J is TRBJ2-3; D may be TRBD1 or TRBD2 (5 bases each). Here the CDR3 reads CASSSVGAGRADTQYF. In DNA form, the CDR3 reads TGTGCCAGCAGCTCCGTAGGGGCGGGCAGGGCAGATACGCAGTATTTT.